The clone carrying this T cell receptor (beta chain) was detected a few times. What it binds is unknown. The junction departs from germline at one end; a sequencing error may be responsible. The sample comes from a study of cytomegalovirus exposure and HLA in healthy donors. Notes on the study in general: Among TCR beta chains, those listed as cytomegalovirus-associated numbered under 200.

In germline, CDR1 is MNHEY, CDR2 SMNVEV (reference sequence). The CDR3 covers 13 residues. Here immunoSEQ multiplex PCR was the method, and the copy in TCRdb shows in-frame clones only, minus some. The sample includes a few hundred thousand clones, around 91% seen only once; the top ten take under 0.45%. This sequence joins TRBV27 and TRBJ1-2; maybe TRBD1 (6 bases). Sequenced material: PBMCs. This receptor was obtained from a young woman in good health and CMV-seronegative. DNA of the CDR3: TGTGCCAGCACCGGCCGGGGACACTATGGCTACATCTTC. Translating gives CASTGRGHYGYIF.